This TCR beta chain comes out of a study of neurological immune-mediated disorders. The cDNA was synthesized by means of template-switch 5'RACE, which was carried out with 10-nucleotide random UMIs. Over 170 million TCR-beta sequences from 15-18 subjects came from every sequencing run. TCRdb reanalysed the 5' RACE reads using MiXCR and keeps one entry per CDR3 protein. Of about 24,000 distinct CDR3 sequences in the sample, roughly 13% were seen once. This clonotype has ten or more counts. Its antigen is undetermined. CDR1 and CDR2 (germline): SGDLS, YYNGEE. This CDR3 region has 11 residues. Between the trimmed V and J ends, which lost 3 bases and 8 bases, there was a span of 6 bases. Study outcomes and limitations: No expanded-clone CDR3 amino acid sequence recurred across subjects, suggesting private TCR-beta repertoires.

Input material: PBMCs. The receptor was derived from a woman aged 40 to 49 with HTLV-1-associated myelopathy (HAM/TSP). This chain connects TRBV9 to TRBJ2-1; D not certain. CDR3 nucleotide sequence: TGTGCCAGCAGCGCTGGGGATGAGCAGTTCTTC. Encoded protein: CASSAGDEQFF.